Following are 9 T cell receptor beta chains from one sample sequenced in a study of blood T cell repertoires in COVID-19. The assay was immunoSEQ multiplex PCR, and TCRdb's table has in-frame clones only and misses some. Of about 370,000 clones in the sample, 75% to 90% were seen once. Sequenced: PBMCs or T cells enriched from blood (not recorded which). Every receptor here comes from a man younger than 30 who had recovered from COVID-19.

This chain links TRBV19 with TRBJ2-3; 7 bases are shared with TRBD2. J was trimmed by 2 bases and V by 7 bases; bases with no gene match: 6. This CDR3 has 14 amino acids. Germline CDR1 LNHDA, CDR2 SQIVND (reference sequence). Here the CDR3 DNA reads TGTGCCAGTAACCCGGGACTAAACACAGATACGCAGTATTTT. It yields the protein CASNPGLNTDTQYF.

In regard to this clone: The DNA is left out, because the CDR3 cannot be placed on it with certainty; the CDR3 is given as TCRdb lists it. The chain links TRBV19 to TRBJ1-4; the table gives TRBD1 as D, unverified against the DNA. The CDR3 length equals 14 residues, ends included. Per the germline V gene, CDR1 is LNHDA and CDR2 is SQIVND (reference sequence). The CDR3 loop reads CASTSGQGIGKLFF.

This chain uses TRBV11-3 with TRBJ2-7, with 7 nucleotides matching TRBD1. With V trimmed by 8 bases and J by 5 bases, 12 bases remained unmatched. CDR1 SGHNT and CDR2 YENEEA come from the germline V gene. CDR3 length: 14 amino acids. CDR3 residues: CASGSETGLNEQYF. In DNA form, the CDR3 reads TGTGCCAGCGGTTCCGAGACAGGGCTAAACGAGCAGTACTTC.

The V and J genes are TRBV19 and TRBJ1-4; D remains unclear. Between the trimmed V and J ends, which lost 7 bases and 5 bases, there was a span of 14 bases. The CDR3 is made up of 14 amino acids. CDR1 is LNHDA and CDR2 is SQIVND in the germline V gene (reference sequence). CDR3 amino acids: CASTDGGSNEKLFF. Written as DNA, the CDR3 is TGTGCCAGTACCGATGGAGGGTCCAATGAAAAACTGTTTTTT.

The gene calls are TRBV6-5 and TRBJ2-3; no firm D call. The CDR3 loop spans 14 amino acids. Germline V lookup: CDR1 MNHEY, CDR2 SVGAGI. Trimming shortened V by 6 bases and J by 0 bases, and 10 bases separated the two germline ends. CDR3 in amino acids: CASSTMKSTDTQYF. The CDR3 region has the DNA TGTGCCAGCAGCACAATGAAGAGCACAGATACGCAGTATTTT.

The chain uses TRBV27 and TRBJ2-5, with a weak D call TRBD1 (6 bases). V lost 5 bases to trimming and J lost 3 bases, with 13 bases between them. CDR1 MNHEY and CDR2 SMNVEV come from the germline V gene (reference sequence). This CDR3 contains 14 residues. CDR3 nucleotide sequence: TGTGCCAGCAGTCGTCCAGGGGATAAAGAGACCCAGTACTTC. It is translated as CASSRPGDKETQYF.

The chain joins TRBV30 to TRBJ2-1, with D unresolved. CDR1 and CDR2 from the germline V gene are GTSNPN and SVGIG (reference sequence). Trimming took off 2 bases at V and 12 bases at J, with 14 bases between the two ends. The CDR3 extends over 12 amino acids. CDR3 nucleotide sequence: TGTGCCTGGAGTCTGGTCGGGTTCGGGCAGTTCTTC. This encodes CAWSLVGFGQFF.

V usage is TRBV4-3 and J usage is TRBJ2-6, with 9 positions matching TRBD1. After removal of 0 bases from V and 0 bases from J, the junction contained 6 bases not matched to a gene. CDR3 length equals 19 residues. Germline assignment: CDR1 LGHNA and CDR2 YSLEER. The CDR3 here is CASSQDGDRALSGANVLTF. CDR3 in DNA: TGCGCCAGCAGCCAAGATGGGGACAGGGCCCTCTCTGGGGCCAACGTCCTGACTTTC.

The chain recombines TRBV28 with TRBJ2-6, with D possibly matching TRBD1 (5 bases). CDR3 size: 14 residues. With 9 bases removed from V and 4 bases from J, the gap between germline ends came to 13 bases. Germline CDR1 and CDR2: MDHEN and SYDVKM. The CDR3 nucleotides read TGTGCCAGTGCTGCTGGGGCCGGGGCCAACGTCCTGACTTTC. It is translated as CASAAGAGANVLTF. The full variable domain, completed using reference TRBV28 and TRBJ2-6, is DVKVTQSSRYLVKRTGEKVFLECVQDMDHENMFWYRQDPGLGLRLIYFSYDVKMKEKGDIPEGYSVSREKKERFSLILESASTNQTSMYLCASAAGAGANVLTFGAGSRLTVL.